Following are 21 T cell receptor beta chains from one sample sequenced in a study of T cells in Graves' hyperthyroidism and ophthalmopathy. The TCR beta CDR3 regions underwent amplification using RNA transcripts as the source. During a first-round RT-PCR of the TCR CDR3, the HTBI primer set was used. TCRdb re-called the multiplex PCR reads with MiXCR, one entry per CDR3 protein. The table lists about 590,000 distinct CDR3 sequences, 13% to 15% of them singletons. The sample taken for sequencing was blood. The source is a woman under 30 with Graves' ophthalmopathy.

This clonotype was observed many times. The chain has TRBV9 and TRBJ2-3; D is perhaps TRBD1 or TRBD2 (6 bases each). The CDR3 runs 14 residues. CDR1 is SGDLS, CDR2 YYNGEE, per germline. V was clipped by 2 bases and J by 2 bases, with 9 bases between them. This CDR3 reads CASSVEGVTDTQYF. The CDR3 DNA follows: TGTGCCAGCAGCGTGGAGGGGGTCACAGATACGCAGTATTTT.

The rearrangement links TRBV2 to TRBJ2-1, with a possible D match to TRBD2 (7 bases). Germline CDR1 and CDR2: SNHLY and FYNNEI. CDR3 size: 15 residues. V was cut by 2 bases and J by 5 bases, with 13 bases left in between. This CDR3 is CASSESWGGNNEQFF. The CDR3 DNA reads TGTGCCAGCAGTGAATCCTGGGGGGGCAACAATGAGCAGTTCTTC.

This clonotype has a count of ten or more. The rearrangement joins TRBV28 to TRBJ2-7, with D perhaps being TRBD1 or TRBD2 (5 bases each). CDR3 length: 14 residues. CDR1 MDHEN and CDR2 SYDVKM come from the germline V gene. V dropped 1 base and J dropped 2 bases, with 9 bases sitting between them. CDR3 nucleotides: TGTGCCAGCAGTTTATTGGGGGAGACCTACGAGCAGTACTTC. Its translation is CASSLLGETYEQYF.

This clonotype was observed a few times. The rearrangement joins TRBV7-9 to TRBJ1-1; 9 nucleotides agree with TRBD1. Germline lookup yields CDR1 SEHNR and CDR2 FQNEAQ (reference sequence). There are 17 residues in the CDR3. The V gene end was trimmed by 5 bases and the J gene end by 3 bases; junction bases not matched to a gene: 13. CDR3 coding DNA: TGTGCCAGCAGCGAGGCCGGGACAGGGTTAGGTCACACTGAAGCTTTCTTT. This gives the protein CASSEAGTGLGHTEAFF. Looking up the rest from reference TRBV7-9 and TRBJ1-1 gives the full variable domain: DTGVSQNPRHKITKRGQNVTFRCDPISEHNRLYWYRQTLGQGPEFLTYFQNEAQLEKSRLLSDRFSAERPKGSFSTLEIQRTEQGDSAMYLCASSEAGTGLGHTEAFFGQGTRLTVV.

J is TRBJ2-3 and V is TRBV7-3; D is perhaps TRBD2 (7 bases). Germline V gives CDR1 SGHTA, CDR2 FQGTGA. This CDR3 is built from 18 residues. Trimming shortened V by 5 bases and J by 4 bases, and 25 bases separated the two germline ends. The CDR3 nucleotides read TGTGCCAGCAGCCCCGCCCCCCCGAGCGGGACAAATTCAGATACGCAGTATTTT. This gives the protein CASSPAPPSGTNSDTQYF.

This clonotype has more than one count but fewer than ten. The rearrangement joins TRBV19 to TRBJ2-1; D might be TRBD2 (6 bases). Germline V lookup: CDR1 LNHDA, CDR2 SQIVND (reference sequence). With 1 base removed from V and 6 bases from J, the gap between germline ends came to 13 bases. This CDR3 has 15 residues. This CDR3 reads CASSIGASAFNEQFF. The CDR3 DNA is TGTGCCAGTAGTATAGGCGCTAGCGCCTTCAATGAGCAGTTCTTC. The entire variable domain, with the rest obtained from reference TRBV19 and TRBJ2-1, is as follows: DGGITQSPKYLFRKEGQNVTLSCEQNLNHDAMYWYRQDPGQGLRLIYYSQIVNDFQKGDIAEGYSVSREKKESFPLTVTSAQKNPTAFYLCASSIGASAFNEQFFGPGTRLTVL.

This clonotype was observed at least ten times. The rearrangement uses TRBV6-1 and TRBJ2-7; maybe TRBD2 (5 bases). The germline gives CDR1 MNHNS, CDR2 SASEGT. V lost 5 bases and J lost 6, with 23 bases in between. The CDR3 runs to 16 residues. For the CDR3, the DNA is TGTGCCAGCAGTTATGTCCGGGGAGACGGAAGCTCCGAGCAGTACTTC. Translating it yields CASSYVRGDGSSEQYF.

The V gene is TRBV9, the J gene TRBJ2-5; D might be TRBD1 (6 bases). V lost 0 bases, J lost 0 bases, and 12 bases lay in between. CDR1 is SGDLS, CDR2 YYNGEE, per germline. The CDR3 covers 16 residues. This chain's CDR3 is CASSVGGHTYQETQYF. The DNA for the CDR3 is TGTGCCAGCAGCGTAGGGGGGCATACCTACCAAGAGACCCAGTACTTC.

Ten or more counts support this clonotype. The chain recombines TRBV9 with TRBJ2-1; perhaps TRBD1 as D (6 bases). Germline-derived CDR1 and CDR2 are SGDLS and YYNGEE. Trimming cost V 3 bases and J 6 bases, with 10 bases left between them. This CDR3 contains 13 residues. The CDR3 loop reads CASSDRESNEQFF. The CDR3 nucleotides read TGTGCCAGCAGCGACAGGGAAAGCAATGAGCAGTTCTTC.

The CDR3 protein is CAWSVPRPITYEQYF. As DNA, the CDR3 is TGTGCCTGGAGTGTACCTAGGCCGATTACCTACGAGCAGTACTTC. The gene calls are TRBV30 and TRBJ2-7; no clear D. The CDR3 extends over 15 amino acids. The V end was cut by 0 bases, the J end by 2 bases, with 14 bases between. Germline V gene data show CDR1 as GTSNPN and CDR2 as SVGIG (reference sequence).

In this sample, this clonotype turned up many times. The chain carries TRBV20-1 and TRBJ2-2; D ambiguous. With 0 bases removed from V and 3 bases from J, the gap between germline ends came to 8 bases. Germline lookup yields CDR1 DFQATT and CDR2 SNEGSKA (reference sequence). The CDR3 spans 14 residues. The CDR3 DNA sequence: TGCAGTGCTAGAGATGATAGCTACACCGGGGAGCTGTTTTTT. This codes for CSARDDSYTGELFF.

This clonotype has a count of ten or more. The CDR3 DNA sequence: TGCAGTGCTAGAGAGGCCTCGCACGAGCAGTACTTC. Its protein product is CSAREASHEQYF. V and J are TRBV20-1 and TRBJ2-7; D is unresolved. Germline CDR1 and CDR2: DFQATT and SNEGSKA (reference sequence). The CDR3 totals 12 residues. V was shortened by 0 bases and J by 5 bases, with 8 bases between the two germline ends.

The V call is TRBV19, the J call TRBJ1-5; a weak D match, TRBD1 (6 bases). Germline V gene lookup returns CDR1 LNHDA and CDR2 SQIVND (reference sequence). The CDR3 totals 17 residues. V lost 7 bases and J lost 1, with 20 bases in between. CDR3 loop: CASTVAQSGGSNQPQHF. The CDR3 DNA reads as TGTGCCAGTACCGTCGCCCAGTCGGGGGGCAGCAATCAGCCCCAGCATTTT.

V is TRBV9 and J is TRBJ2-7; 8 nucleotides align to TRBD1. Germline V gives CDR1 SGDLS, CDR2 YYNGEE. The CDR3 has 16 residues. Unmatched junction bases numbered 9, after V lost 3 bases and J lost 1 base. The CDR3 is CASSGAGTGTSYEQYF. CDR3 coding DNA: TGTGCCAGCAGCGGGGCCGGGACAGGCACTTCCTACGAGCAGTACTTC.

The sample holds many counts of this clonotype. The chain carries TRBV7-2 and TRBJ2-7; 11 bases align to TRBD2. This CDR3 is built from 16 residues. Trimming cost V 1 base and J 3 bases; bases outside gene matches: 5. In germline, CDR1 is SGHTA, CDR2 FQGNSA. For the CDR3, the DNA is TGTGCCAGCAGCTTAGTGCAGGGACTAGCGGACTACGAGCAGTACTTC. Translation gives CASSLVQGLADYEQYF.

This chain uses TRBV14 with TRBJ1-1; a possible D gene is TRBD1 (5 bases). Germline loops: CDR1 SGHDN, CDR2 FVKESK. The CDR3 is made up of 13 amino acids. The ends were cut back, 5 bases at V and 7 bases at J, with 14 bases in the middle. The CDR3 sequence is CASSTQGSVEAFF. The CDR3 DNA is TGTGCCAGCAGCACGCAGGGTTCGGTTGAAGCTTTCTTT.

This clonotype was seen many times. The gene calls are TRBV28 and TRBJ1-5, with 9 bases lining up with TRBD1. Germline CDR1 reads MDHEN; CDR2 reads SYDVKM. J gave up 3 bases and V 7 bases, and 10 bases lay outside the gene matches. This CDR3 contains 16 residues. The CDR3 DNA reads TGTGCCAGCACTGGTTCCTGGACAGGGGCCAATCAGCCCCAGCATTTT. Translation gives CASTGSWTGANQPQHF.

The CDR3, as DNA: TGTGCCAGCAGCTCCCGACAGGGCGGAATCTCACCCCTCCACTTT. Its protein is CASSSRQGGISPLHF. The chain carries TRBV14 and TRBJ1-6; 7 nucleotides align to TRBD1. J gave up 10 bases and V 5 bases, and 11 bases lay outside the gene matches. This CDR3 has 15 amino acids. Germline V CDR1 and CDR2: SGHDN, FVKESK.

This clonotype has at least ten counts. The chain recombines TRBV7-3 with TRBJ2-3, with D perhaps matching TRBD1 or TRBD2 (5 bases each). This CDR3 is 15 amino acids long. V shed 1 base and J shed 0 bases, with 8 bases lying between them. The germline CDR1 and CDR2 sequences are SGHTA and FQGTGA. The CDR3 DNA follows: TGTGCCAGCAGCTTAATCGGGACCAGCACAGATACGCAGTATTTT. Amino acid sequence: CASSLIGTSTDTQYF.

This clonotype was observed a few times. The J gene is TRBJ2-7, the V gene TRBV3-1, with 7 positions matching TRBD1. Germline values: CDR1 LGHDT, CDR2 YNNKEL (reference sequence). This CDR3 is 17 amino acids long. Germline trimming cut 1 base from V and 7 bases from J; bases unmatched to any gene: 16. The CDR3, as DNA: TGTGCCAGCAGCCAAGTTGGACAGGTAGCGCATTCGGGGGAGCAGTACTTC. Translating it yields CASSQVGQVAHSGEQYF.

This clonotype turned up a few times. CDR3 residues: CASSASGTSSEEQFF. In nucleotides, the CDR3 is TGTGCCAGCAGCGCCTCCGGGACTAGTTCAGAAGAGCAGTTCTTC. The rearrangement joins TRBV9 to TRBJ2-1; 8 bases match TRBD2. Germline lookup yields CDR1 SGDLS and CDR2 YYNGEE. With V trimmed by 3 bases and J by 10 bases, 12 bases remained unmatched. This CDR3 has 15 residues.